This T cell receptor (beta chain) emerged from a study of OX40 agonist ivuxolimab in advanced cancers. In the study overall: As their treatment, patients were administered ivuxolimab, an agonistic anti-OX40 (CD134) antibody. Patients achieving partial responses numbered three: one hepatocellular carcinoma case and two cutaneous melanoma cases. At just under 85% male, the cohort had a mean age of approximately 64 years, ranging from about 20 to 79.

Findings and limits, study-wide: The mean number of expanded clones was higher in CD8+ T cells than in CD4+.

On this clone: Its antigen remains unidentified.

Using immunoSEQ multiplex PCR, the repertoire was profiled, and TCRdb retains in-frame clones only, with some absent. The data show approximately 81,000 clones, roughly 91% seen once. From germline, CDR1 is SQVTM and CDR2 ANQGSEA. CDR3 length equals 13 residues. V shed 7 bases, J shed 3 bases, and the junction held 7 bases outside the gene matches. The chain is built from TRBV29-1 and TRBJ1-2; TRBD1 aligns across 8 bases. The receptor comes from an adult with an advanced solid tumor such as melanoma, head and neck, liver or kidney cancer. This material consisted of CD4+ or CD8+ T cells sorted from blood, taken in a trial of the OX40 agonist ivuxolimab. CDR3 sequence: CSAGQGEYYGYTF. CDR3 bases: TGCAGCGCAGGACAGGGCGAATACTATGGCTACACCTTC.